These 9 T cell receptor beta chains share one sample of origin, sequenced in a study of blood T cell repertoires in COVID-19. TCRdb's table, derived via immunoSEQ multiplex PCR, lists solely in-frame clones and lacks some. This table holds some 180,000 clones, 70% to 90% found once. The sequencing sample was made of peripheral blood. These receptors originate from a man between 65 and 85 years old with active or convalescent COVID-19.

V and J are TRBV3-1 (or the pseudogene TRBV3-2) and TRBJ2-3; TRBD2 aligns across 10 bases. The CDR3 covers 15 residues. V trimming: 5 bases; J trimming: 3 bases; junction bases outside the gene matches: 5. Germline V gene sequence: CDR1 LGHDT, CDR2 YNNKEL (reference sequence). The CDR3 loop reads CASSFSGGRTDTQYF. The CDR3, as DNA: TGTGCCAGCAGCTTTAGCGGGGGGAGGACAGATACGCAGTATTTT.

This clone was counted a single time. The gene calls are TRBV6-5 and TRBJ1-4; the D gene is possibly TRBD1 (5 bases). Deletions cut 6 bases from V and 8 bases from J, with 13 bases between. The CDR3 contains 13 residues. From germline, CDR1 is MNHEY and CDR2 SVGAGI. The CDR3 loop reads CASRRDGGEKLFF. Written as DNA, the CDR3 is TGTGCCAGCAGGCGGGACGGCGGGGAAAAACTGTTTTTT.

V gene TRBV20-1 combines with J gene TRBJ1-2; D gene ambiguous. Trimming took off 6 bases at V and 8 bases at J, with 13 bases between the two ends. CDR1 DFQATT and CDR2 SNEGSKA come from the germline V gene (reference sequence). CDR3 length: 11 amino acids. The DNA of the CDR3 is TGCAGTGCCGACGCAGGTATGGGCTACACCTTC. Encoded protein: CSADAGMGYTF.

The V call is TRBV25-1, the J call TRBJ1-4; perhaps TRBD1 as D (5 bases). The CDR3 sequence is 15 residues long. V lost 6 bases to trimming and J lost 8 bases, with 19 bases between them. Germline V CDR1 and CDR2: MGHDK, SYGVNS. CDR3 residues: CASSHRAGRLEKLFF. The CDR3 DNA reads TGTGCCAGCAGCCACCGCGCGGGACGCCTCGAAAAACTGTTTTTT.

The chain combines TRBV11-2 with TRBJ2-5, with D perhaps matching TRBD2 (5 bases). The V end was cut by 3 bases, the J end by 3 bases, with 8 bases between. The V gene's germline CDR1 is SGHAT and CDR2 FQNNGV. This CDR3 is 13 amino acids long. The CDR3 DNA follows: TGTGCCAGCAGCTTTTCACTAGAAGAGACCCAGTACTTC. Protein sequence: CASSFSLEETQYF.

This clone was detected only once. The chain joins TRBV27 to TRBJ1-2; D call uncertain. The V end lost 3 bases, the J end lost 4 bases, and 9 bases lay between the germline ends. Per the germline V gene, CDR1 is MNHEY and CDR2 is SMNVEV (reference sequence). The CDR3 is made up of 13 amino acids. In DNA form, the CDR3 reads TGTGCCAGCAGTTTGGTCCTAGGCTATGGCTACACCTTC. Translation: CASSLVLGYGYTF.

The rearrangement links TRBV24-1 to TRBJ1-1, with TRBD1 as a possible D gene (5 bases). Germline CDR1 reads KGHDR; CDR2 reads SFDVKD. With 4 bases removed from V and 2 bases from J, the gap between germline ends came to 22 bases. The CDR3 runs 18 residues. Written as DNA, the CDR3 is TGTGCCACCAGTGAAATAAGGAAGGGGCGAGTGTCTAACACTGAAGCTTTCTTT. Its translation is CATSEIRKGRVSNTEAFF.

Remarks on this clone: The sample holds other DNA sequences that translate to the same CDR3. The rearrangement uses TRBV19 and TRBJ1-3, with a tentative D call TRBD1 (5 bases). This CDR3 has 14 residues. V lost 7 bases and J lost 0, with 10 bases in between. CDR1 and CDR2 from the germline V gene are LNHDA and SQIVND (reference sequence). This CDR3 reads CASNPDNSGNTIYF. CDR3 coding DNA: TGTGCCAGTAATCCGGACAACTCTGGAAACACCATATATTTT.

The chain links TRBV13 to TRBJ1-1; TRBD1 matches 7 bases. The V and J ends lost 4 bases and 9 bases, in that order; junction bases with no gene match: 8. From germline, CDR1 is PRHDT and CDR2 FYEKMQ (reference sequence). CDR3 length: 13 residues. In DNA form, the CDR3 reads TGTGCCAGCAGCTCCCAGACAGGGATGAAAGCTTTCTTT. It specifies CASSSQTGMKAFF.